One sample yielded the 21 T cell receptor beta chains listed below, sequenced in a study of blood T cell repertoires in COVID-19. Some clones are missing from TCRdb's copy, which holds only in-frame ones; the method was immunoSEQ multiplex PCR. The sample shows approximately 250,000 clones, about 82% of them seen only once. Sequenced material: peripheral blood. The receptors shown here come from a woman older than 75 with COVID-19, enrolled during active disease.

As for this clone: A junction end diverges from the germline sequence, so it may reflect a read error. V gene TRBV28 combines with J gene TRBJ2-5; the D gene is possibly TRBD2 (7 bases). The CDR3 has 18 residues. Germline CDR1 MDHEN, CDR2 SYDVKM. The CDR3 here is CASSTSYGGRVRQGTQYF. The CDR3 region has the DNA TGTGCCAGCAGCACCTCCTACGGGGGGCGGGTACGACAAGGGACCCAGTACTTC.

The V call is TRBV7-6, the J call TRBJ2-3, with 9 bases fitting TRBD1. The CDR3 consists of 16 residues. V was pared by 5 bases and J by 6 bases, with 12 bases of the junction left unmatched. The V gene's germline CDR1 is SGHVS and CDR2 FNYEAQ. CDR3 residues: CASSLKADRGRDTQYF. The CDR3 DNA reads TGTGCCAGCAGCCTGAAAGCGGACAGGGGAAGGGATACGCAGTATTTT.

The chain links TRBV6-6 to TRBJ1-2; D unclear. The CDR3 length is 14 residues. Germline CDR1 reads MNHNY; CDR2 reads SVGAGI (reference sequence). Trimming stripped 0 bases from V and 1 base from J, with 6 bases between. CDR3 nucleotides: TGTGCCAGCAGTTACTCCGGGAATAACTATGGCTACACCTTC. Protein sequence: CASSYSGNNYGYTF.

This chain uses TRBV5-1 with TRBJ1-3, with 9 nucleotides matching TRBD1. The CDR3 runs to 16 residues. Germline loops: CDR1 SGHRS, CDR2 YFSETQ. The V segment lost 3 bases and the J segment 8 bases; nucleotides outside the gene matches: 12. CDR3 DNA sequence: TGCGCCAGCAGCTCGTCGGGACAGGGTTTTAAAGACACCATATATTTT. Translating gives CASSSSGQGFKDTIYF.

The J gene is TRBJ2-5, the V gene TRBV28; weak D call: TRBD1 (5 bases). Germline CDR1 reads MDHEN; CDR2 reads SYDVKM. The CDR3 contains 17 residues. The V and J ends lost 4 bases and 0 bases respectively, with 18 bases between them. This chain's CDR3 is CASSSIRQPSYQETQYF. In DNA form, the CDR3 reads TGTGCCAGCAGTTCTATCCGACAGCCCTCCTACCAAGAGACCCAGTACTTC. The full variable domain, rest sourced from reference TRBV28 and TRBJ2-5, is DVKVTQSSRYLVKRTGEKVFLECVQDMDHENMFWYRQDPGLGLRLIYFSYDVKMKEKGDIPEGYSVSREKKERFSLILESASTNQTSMYLCASSSIRQPSYQETQYFGPGTRLLVL.

The chain is built from TRBV20-1 and TRBJ2-2, with a tentative D call TRBD1 (6 bases). The CDR3 sequence is 16 residues long. Trimming left V 3 bases short and J 5 bases short, with 19 bases between. Per germline, CDR1 DFQATT and CDR2 SNEGSKA (reference sequence). DNA of the CDR3: TGCAGTGCTAGTCAGTACAGGGAACCACTAACCGGGGAGCTGTTTTTT. Translated, it gives CSASQYREPLTGELFF.

The V and J genes are TRBV28 and TRBJ1-2, with D perhaps matching TRBD1 (6 bases). CDR1 is MDHEN and CDR2 is SYDVKM in the germline V gene. Trimming removed 6 bases from V and 1 base from J, with 12 bases in between. CDR3 length: 14 residues. In DNA, the CDR3 is TGTGCCAGCAGGAAAACAGGGATTAACTATGGCTACACCTTC. Its protein product is CASRKTGINYGYTF.

CDR3 loop: CASSLERPGSETQYF. The CDR3 nucleotides read TGTGCCAGCAGCTTAGAGCGGCCAGGGTCAGAGACCCAGTACTTC. This chain uses TRBV11-2 with TRBJ2-5, with TRBD1 as a possible D gene (5 bases). Germline CDR1 and CDR2: SGHAT and FQNNGV. Trimming removed 0 bases at V and 4 bases at J, with 12 bases between. CDR3 size: 15 residues.

In its sample, this clone was seen once. Other nucleotide sequences from this sample produce the same CDR3. The rearrangement joins TRBV5-1 to TRBJ2-2; TRBD1 matches 7 bases. The V gene's germline CDR1 is SGHRS and CDR2 YFSETQ. V gave up 1 base and J gave up 1 base; unmatched junction bases: 1. The CDR3 is 15 residues long. CDR3: CASSLRTGNTGELFF. The CDR3 nucleotides read TGCGCCAGCAGCTTGCGGACAGGGAACACCGGGGAGCTGTTTTTT.

The chain is built from TRBV2 and TRBJ2-7; tentatively, D is TRBD1 (6 bases). CDR3 size: 15 residues. Trimming left V 8 bases short and J 1 base short, with 18 bases between. The germline gives CDR1 SNHLY, CDR2 FYNNEI. CDR3 sequence: CASAQGGIESYEQYF. CDR3 nucleotide sequence: TGTGCCAGCGCTCAAGGGGGAATCGAGTCCTACGAGCAGTACTTC.

V and J are TRBV11-3 and TRBJ1-5; D is perhaps TRBD1 (6 bases). V was cut by 6 bases and J by 1 base, with 13 bases left in between. In germline, CDR1 is SGHNT, CDR2 YENEEA. This CDR3 comprises 15 residues. The CDR3 bases are TGTGCCAGCAGTTCCGGGACACTAAGCAATCAGCCCCAGCATTTT. Encoded protein: CASSSGTLSNQPQHF.

This clone appeared a single time. This rearrangement joins TRBV5-1 to TRBJ2-1; 9 bases fit TRBD2. Unmatched junction bases numbered 6, after V lost 2 bases and J lost 6 bases. The CDR3 runs 15 residues. Germline values: CDR1 SGHRS, CDR2 YFSETQ. The CDR3 region has the DNA TGCGCCAGCAGCTTAGCCAGCGGGGGGCCCAATGAGCAGTTCTTC. Protein: CASSLASGGPNEQFF.

This clone was counted once. The chain has TRBV19 and TRBJ2-2, with 8 positions matching TRBD2. Germline CDR1 LNHDA, CDR2 SQIVND (reference sequence). CDR3 size: 14 residues. With V trimmed by 4 bases and J by 7 bases, 5 bases remained unmatched. CDR3 residues: CASSNGGAGGELFF. CDR3 nucleotide sequence: TGTGCCAGTAGTAACGGGGGGGCCGGCGGGGAGCTGTTTTTT.

In this sample, this clone turned up once. At the DNA level, this CDR3 is encoded by other sequences in the same sample as well. The chain has TRBV6-5 and TRBJ1-1; no clear D gene. The CDR3 has 11 amino acids. Germline CDR1 reads MNHEY; CDR2 reads SVGAGI. Trimming removed 6 bases from V and 11 bases from J, with 13 bases in between. CDR3 sequence: CASSSSTEAFF. In DNA form, the CDR3 reads TGTGCCAGCAGCTCAAGCACCGAGGCTTTCTTT.

CDR3 bases: TGTGCCAGCAGCCAAGAAATCCGACAGGGGTACATGAACACTGAAGCTTTCTTT. Translated, it gives CASSQEIRQGYMNTEAFF. The rearrangement joins TRBV14 to TRBJ1-1, with 8 bases lining up with TRBD1. J gave up 0 bases and V 0 bases, and 9 bases lay outside the gene matches. This CDR3 has 18 residues. Germline V lookup: CDR1 SGHDN, CDR2 FVKESK.

This clone was picked up one time. This sequence joins TRBV11-2 and TRBJ1-3; tentatively, D is TRBD1 (5 bases). Deletions cut 5 bases from V and 0 bases from J, with 8 bases between. CDR3 length: 14 residues. Germline V CDR1 and CDR2: SGHAT, FQNNGV. The CDR3 DNA reads TGTGCCAGCAGCGTGACAGACTCTGGAAACACCATATATTTT. The encoded protein is CASSVTDSGNTIYF.

In its sample, this clone was seen once. CDR3 residues: CASTDRASNQPQHF. CDR3 DNA: TGTGCCTCGACCGACAGGGCTAGCAATCAGCCCCAGCATTTT. This rearrangement joins TRBV10-3 to TRBJ1-5, with 7 bases lining up with TRBD1. The CDR3 runs to 14 residues. Germline-derived CDR1 and CDR2 are ENHRY and SYGVKD. Trimming took 11 bases from V and 0 from J; bases not matched to a gene: 7.

The rearrangement joins TRBV7-2 to TRBJ2-3; D remains unclear. This CDR3 has 13 amino acids. Germline V CDR1 and CDR2: SGHTA, FQGNSA. The V and J ends lost 6 bases and 2 bases respectively, with 9 bases between them. This chain's CDR3 is CASSSPNTDTQYF. The CDR3, as DNA: TGTGCCAGCAGTAGTCCTAACACAGATACGCAGTATTTT.

Concerning this clone itself: The same CDR3 also results from other DNA sequences found in this sample. The gene calls are TRBV5-1 and TRBJ2-2, with 8 bases aligning to TRBD1. CDR1 and CDR2 from the germline V gene are SGHRS and YFSETQ. The CDR3 consists of 15 residues. The ends lost 4 bases at V and 1 base at J; junction bases unmatched: 3. CDR3 nucleotide sequence: TGCGCCAGCAGCCTAGGACAGGGGAACACCGGGGAGCTGTTTTTT. It translates to CASSLGQGNTGELFF.

CDR3 amino acids: CASSLGNRGMNTEAFF. The CDR3 nucleotides are TGTGCCAGCAGCTTAGGTAACAGGGGAATGAACACTGAAGCTTTCTTT. The rearrangement joins TRBV7-8 to TRBJ1-1, with 7 bases that match TRBD1. CDR1 and CDR2 (germline): SGHVS, FQNEAQ. V was pared by 1 base and J by 0 bases, with 5 bases of the junction left unmatched. The CDR3 sequence is 16 residues long.

CDR3 in amino acids: CAITPTGGGYTF. In DNA, the CDR3 is TGTGCCATCACTCCGACAGGGGGGGGCTACACCTTC. The chain links TRBV10-3 to TRBJ1-2; 9 bases align to TRBD1. The CDR3 contains 12 residues. Germline loops: CDR1 ENHRY, CDR2 SYGVKD. The ends lost 7 bases at V and 8 bases at J; junction bases unmatched: 5.